Sequencing of this TCR beta chain was carried out in a study of cytomegalovirus exposure and HLA in healthy donors. Study overall: There were approximately 400 genotyped donors. Of these, roughly 82% fell in the genetic ancestry cluster associated with self-reported Caucasian donors. General study results and limits: For most TCR beta V segments, an earlier analysis put the productive rate at about 87% or about 30% of the time.

As concerns this clone: No antigen is known for it.

Trimming stripped 4 bases from V and 3 bases from J, with 10 bases between. Germline CDR1 and CDR2: SQVTM and ANQGSEA. There are 13 residues in the CDR3. 13 Jbeta primers and 60 Vbeta primers were used for the PCR. Profiled with immunoSEQ multiplex PCR; TCRdb holds only in-frame clones, not every one. Here the sample table reports 130,000 or so clones. Sequencing was carried out using PBMCs. The chain is built from TRBV29-1 and TRBJ2-1; D not resolved. The receptor's source is a woman in her thirties or forties in good health and CMV-seropositive. CDR3: CSVAGGDYNEQFF. As DNA, the CDR3 is TGCAGCGTTGCCGGCGGTGACTACAATGAGCAGTTCTTC.